These T cell receptor beta chains were read from a single sample in a study of metastatic and nonmetastatic thyroid tumors. With MiXCR, TCRdb reprocessed the PCR reads. The sample includes some 12,000 clones, 20% to 25% of them seen just once. The source material was adjacent normal tissue. These receptors originate from a female donor with papillary thyroid cancer or a benign thyroid nodule (not recorded which). Some clones in this sample may be carry-over from other donors' samples. Both conserved end residues are part of each CDR3. Fields, in order: clone size, D gene, J gene, V gene, CDR3 DNA, CDR3 protein. The D gene is left open where the match is weak. For some rows the clone size is stated as once, few or many, or as a class when expanded; others skip it.

NA	NA	TRBJ2-3	TRBV20-1	TGCAGTGCCCCCGGGATTCTCACAGATATGCAGTATTTT	CSAPGILTDMQYF
NA	NA	TRBJ2-3	TRBV2	TGTGCCAGCAGTGAAACAGGATCTAGCACAGATACGCAGTATTTT	CASSETGSSTDTQYF
NA	NA	TRBJ1-1	TRBV7-9	TGTGCCAGCAGCGGTAGTCTAGAAGCTTTCTTT	CASSGSLEAFF
many	NA	TRBJ2-3	TRBV20-1	TGCAGTGCTCCCGACAAACCACCCGGAGATACGCAGTATTTT	CSAPDKPPGDTQYF
NA	TRBD1	TRBJ2-7	TRBV9	TGTGCCAGCAGCGTAGGTCTCCGGGACAGGAGCCACGAGCAGTACTTC	CASSVGLRDRSHEQYF